This passage covers 8 T cell receptor beta chains from one sample sequenced in a study of T cells in Graves' hyperthyroidism and ophthalmopathy. RNA transcripts were the template for amplifying TCR beta CDR3 regions. The HTBI primer set drove a first-round RT-PCR of the TCR CDR3. TCRdb analysed the multiplex PCR reads with MiXCR anew, one entry per CDR3 protein. Counted here are about 640,000 distinct CDR3 sequences, less than 25% occurring once; the ten biggest clones make up 30% to 40%. The sample consisted of blood. The receptors derive from a young man with Graves' ophthalmopathy.

This clonotype was counted ten times or more. V and J are TRBV28 and TRBJ2-1; D is ambiguous. Trimming left V 3 bases short and J 0 bases short, with 9 bases between. The CDR3 has 15 residues. Germline V gives CDR1 MDHEN, CDR2 SYDVKM. The CDR3 spells CASSFYRSSYNEQFF. CDR3 nucleotide sequence: TGTGCCAGCAGTTTCTATAGAAGCTCCTACAATGAGCAGTTCTTC.

This clonotype was detected ten times or more. The chain employs TRBV29-1 and TRBJ2-7; 10 positions match TRBD2. Trimming removed 5 bases from V and 0 bases from J; junction bases left unmatched: 1. The germline gives CDR1 SQVTM, CDR2 ANQGSEA. There are 13 residues in the CDR3. This CDR3 is CSVPSGSSYEQYF. CDR3 DNA: TGCAGCGTTCCTAGCGGGAGCTCCTACGAGCAGTACTTC.

V usage is TRBV2 and J usage is TRBJ2-7; D uncertain. With 6 bases removed from V and 4 bases from J, the gap between germline ends came to 7 bases. CDR1 is SNHLY, CDR2 FYNNEI, per germline. This CDR3 has 11 amino acids. As DNA, the CDR3 is TGTGCCAGCAGAGTTTATTACGAGCAGTACTTC. Translation: CASRVYYEQYF.

This clonotype was recorded many times. This chain connects TRBV11-2 to TRBJ1-3, with TRBD1 matching 8 bases. The V and J ends lost 8 bases and 0 bases, in that order; junction bases with no gene match: 0. The germline gives CDR1 SGHAT, CDR2 FQNNGV. The CDR3 has 13 amino acids. The CDR3 loop reads CASGTGSGNTIYF. CDR3 bases: TGTGCCAGCGGGACAGGCTCTGGAAACACCATATATTTT.

This clonotype was recorded a few times. The CDR3 reads CASSPPDSPYEQYF. CDR3 nucleotides: TGTGCCAGCTCACCACCGGACAGCCCCTACGAGCAGTACTTC. The chain links TRBV18 to TRBJ2-7, with D possibly matching TRBD1 (6 bases). This CDR3 region has 14 residues. CDR1 and CDR2 (germline): KGHSH, LQKENI. V lost 0 bases and J 2 bases, leaving 8 bases between the germline ends. Combining the CDR3 with reference TRBV18 and TRBJ2-7 gives the whole variable domain NAGVMQNPRHLVRRRGQEARLRCSPMKGHSHVYWYRQLPEEGLKFMVYLQKENIIDESGMPKERFSAEFPKEGPSILRIQQVVRGDSAAYFCASSPPDSPYEQYFGPGTRLTVT.

This clonotype was seen repeatedly, ten times or more. V and J are TRBV28 and TRBJ2-1; 10 positions agree with TRBD2. Germline V lookup: CDR1 MDHEN, CDR2 SYDVKM. CDR3 length: 17 amino acids. The V and J ends lost 5 bases and 8 bases, in that order; junction bases with no gene match: 15. The CDR3: CASSHTRSSGSGHEQFF. The CDR3 region has the DNA TGTGCCAGCAGTCACACCCGATCTAGCGGGAGTGGCCATGAGCAGTTCTTC.

The J gene is TRBJ1-6, the V gene TRBV6-1; 8 nucleotides line up with TRBD1. Germline CDR1 MNHNS, CDR2 SASEGT. Trimming cost V 4 bases and J 5 bases; bases outside gene matches: 4. The CDR3 runs 15 residues. The chain's CDR3 is CASSGKDRDNSPLHF. The CDR3 coding sequence is TGTGCCAGCAGTGGGAAGGACAGGGATAATTCACCCCTCCACTTT.

The sample holds a few counts of this clonotype. This rearrangement joins TRBV6-1 to TRBJ1-1; tentative D call: TRBD1 (5 bases). Germline loops: CDR1 MNHNS, CDR2 SASEGT. V dropped 3 bases and J dropped 0 bases, with 14 bases sitting between them. The CDR3 sequence is 16 residues long. The CDR3 bases are TGTGCCAGCAGTGACAGGGACGCGGGGATGAACACTGAAGCTTTCTTT. Its protein is CASSDRDAGMNTEAFF.